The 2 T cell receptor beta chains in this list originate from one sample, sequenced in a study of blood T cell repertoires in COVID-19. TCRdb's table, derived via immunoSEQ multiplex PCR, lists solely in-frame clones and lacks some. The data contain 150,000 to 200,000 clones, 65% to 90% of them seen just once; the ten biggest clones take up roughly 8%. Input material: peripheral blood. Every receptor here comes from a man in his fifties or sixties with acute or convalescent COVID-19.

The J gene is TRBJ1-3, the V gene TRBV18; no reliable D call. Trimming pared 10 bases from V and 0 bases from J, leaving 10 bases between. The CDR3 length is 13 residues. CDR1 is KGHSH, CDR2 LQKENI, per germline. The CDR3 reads CATRESSGNTIYF. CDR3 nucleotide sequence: TGTGCCACCCGGGAGAGCTCTGGAAACACCATATATTTT.

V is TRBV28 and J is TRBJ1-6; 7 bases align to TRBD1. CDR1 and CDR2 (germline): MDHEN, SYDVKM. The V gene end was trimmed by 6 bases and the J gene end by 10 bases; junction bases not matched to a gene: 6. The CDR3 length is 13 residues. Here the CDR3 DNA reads TGTGCCAGCAGGCGGCAGGGGGGATCACCCCTCCACTTT. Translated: CASRRQGGSPLHF.